At least ten counts were recorded for the clone carrying this T cell receptor (beta chain). The sample belongs to a study of T-cell reconstitution after alpha-beta-depleted transplantation in children. Looked up from germline, CDR1 is MNHEY and CDR2 is SVGAGI. CDR3 length: 15 residues. The germline V and J ends were trimmed by 2 bases and 5 bases, with 12 bases remaining between them. For TCRbeta, the library was prepared with unique molecular identifiers. One entry per CDR3 protein, called by TCRdb with MiXCR from the PCR reads. The table lists around 370,000 distinct CDR3 sequences, 10% of them singletons, with 2% to 2.5% in the top ten.

V usage is TRBV6-5 and J usage is TRBJ2-2; D could derive from TRBD1 or TRBD2 (6 bases each). Sequenced material: PBMCs from the stem cell graft donor, taken from the stem cell graft. The sequence came from a human donor who donated a stem cell graft to a child with acute lymphoblastic leukemia. In nucleotides, the CDR3 is TGTGCCAGCAGTTACGGGGGGCAGAGTACCGGGGAGCTGTTTTTT. Protein sequence: CASSYGGQSTGELFF.